This T cell receptor (beta chain) was observed in a study of T cell repertoires in cytomegalovirus infection. Whole-study context: Through public TCR beta signatures, both CMV infection and matching HLA type were indicated.

This clonotype has a handful of counts. Its cognate antigen is unknown. There are 12 residues in the CDR3. V lost 4 bases to trimming and J lost 6 bases, with 7 bases between them. In germline, CDR1 is SEHNR, CDR2 FQNEAQ (reference sequence). Study findings and constraints: The ex vivo response was dominated by HLA-C-restricted CMV-specific TCR beta clonotypes. The cumulative frequency of public TCR beta families distinguished individuals who carried CMV together with the relevant HLA.

TCRdb analysed the reads with MiXCR anew, one entry per CDR3 protein. The sample contains about 830,000 distinct CDR3 sequences, around a third of which appear only once. The origin of this receptor is a human donor in good health (CMV status not recorded). Some clones in this sample may be carry-over from other donors' samples. The rearrangement joins TRBV7-9 to TRBJ1-5; D remains unclear. The sample in question was cultured CD8+ T cells from PBMCs, obtained from culture after CMV antigen stimulation. In nucleotides, the CDR3 is TGTGCCAGCAGCTCCTCAATTCAGCCCCAGCATTTT. Its protein product is CASSSSIQPQHF.